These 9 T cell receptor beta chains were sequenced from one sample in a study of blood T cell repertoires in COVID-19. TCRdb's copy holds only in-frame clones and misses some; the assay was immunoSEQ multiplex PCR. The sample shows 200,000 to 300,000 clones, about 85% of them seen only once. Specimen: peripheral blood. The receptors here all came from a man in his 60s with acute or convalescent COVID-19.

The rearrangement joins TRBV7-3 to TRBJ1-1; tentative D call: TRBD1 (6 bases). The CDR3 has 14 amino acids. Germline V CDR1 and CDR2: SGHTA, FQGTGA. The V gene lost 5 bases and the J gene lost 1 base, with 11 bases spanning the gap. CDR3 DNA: TGTGCCAGCAGCCCGGGACACAAGAACACTGAAGCTTTCTTT. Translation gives CASSPGHKNTEAFF. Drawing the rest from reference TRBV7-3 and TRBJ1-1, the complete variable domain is GAGVSQTPSNKVTEKGKYVELRCDPISGHTALYWYRQSLGQGPEFLIYFQGTGAADDSGLPNDRFFAVRPEGSVSTLKIQRTERGDSAVYLCASSPGHKNTEAFFGQGTRLTVV.

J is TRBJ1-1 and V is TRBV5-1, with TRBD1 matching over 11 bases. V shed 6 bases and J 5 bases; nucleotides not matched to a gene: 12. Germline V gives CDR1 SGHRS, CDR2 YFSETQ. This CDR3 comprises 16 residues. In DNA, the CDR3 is TGCGCCAGCAAACCTGGACAGGGGGCCGGGGGAACTGAAGCTTTCTTT. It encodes CASKPGQGAGGTEAFF.

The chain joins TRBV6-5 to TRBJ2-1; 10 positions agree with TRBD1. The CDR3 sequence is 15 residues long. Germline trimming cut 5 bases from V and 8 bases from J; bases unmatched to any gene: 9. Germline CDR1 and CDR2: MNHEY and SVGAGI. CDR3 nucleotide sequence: TGTGCCAGCAGTAGCCCCGGGACAGGGGCTTATGAGCAGTTCTTC. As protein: CASSSPGTGAYEQFF.

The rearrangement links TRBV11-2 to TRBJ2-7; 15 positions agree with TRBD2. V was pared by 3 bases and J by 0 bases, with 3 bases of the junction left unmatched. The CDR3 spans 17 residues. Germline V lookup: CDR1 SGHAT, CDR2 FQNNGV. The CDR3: CASSFGLAGGSSYEQYF. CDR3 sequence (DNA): TGTGCCAGCAGCTTCGGACTAGCGGGGGGGAGCTCCTACGAGCAGTACTTC.

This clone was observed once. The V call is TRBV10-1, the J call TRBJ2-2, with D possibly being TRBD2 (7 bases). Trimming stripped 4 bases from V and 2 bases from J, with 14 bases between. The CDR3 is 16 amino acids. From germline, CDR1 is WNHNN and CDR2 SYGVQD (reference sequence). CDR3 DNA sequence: TGCGCCAGCAGTGGTCGGGGGGCGACCAACACCGGGGAGCTGTTTTTT. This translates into CASSGRGATNTGELFF.

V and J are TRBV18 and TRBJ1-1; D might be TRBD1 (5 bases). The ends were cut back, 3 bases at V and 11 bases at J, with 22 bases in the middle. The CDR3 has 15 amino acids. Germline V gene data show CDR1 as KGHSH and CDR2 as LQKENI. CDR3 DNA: TGTGCCAGCTCACCTTTTCGGGACTCCCCAGGTTTTGCTTTCTTT. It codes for CASSPFRDSPGFAFF.

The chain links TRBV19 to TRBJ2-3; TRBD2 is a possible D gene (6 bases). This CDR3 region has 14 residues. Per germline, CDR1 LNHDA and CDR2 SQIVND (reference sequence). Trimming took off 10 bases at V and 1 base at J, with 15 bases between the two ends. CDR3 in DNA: TGTGCCACGTCGGGGTCTAGCGGCACAGATACGCAGTATTTT. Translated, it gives CATSGSSGTDTQYF.

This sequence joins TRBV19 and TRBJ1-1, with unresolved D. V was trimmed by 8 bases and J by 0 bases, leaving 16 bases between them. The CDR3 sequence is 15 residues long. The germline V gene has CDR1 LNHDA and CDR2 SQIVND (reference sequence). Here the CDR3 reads CASVARPVMNTEAFF. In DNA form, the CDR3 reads TGTGCCAGTGTGGCGCGGCCTGTCATGAACACTGAAGCTTTCTTT.

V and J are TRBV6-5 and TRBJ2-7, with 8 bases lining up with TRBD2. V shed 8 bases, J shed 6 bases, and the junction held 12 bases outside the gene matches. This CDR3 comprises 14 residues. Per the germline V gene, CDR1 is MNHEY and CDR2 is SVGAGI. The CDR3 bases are TGTGCCAGCCGCCGGGGGGGCTCGGGGGGCGAGCAGTACTTC. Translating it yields CASRRGGSGGEQYF.